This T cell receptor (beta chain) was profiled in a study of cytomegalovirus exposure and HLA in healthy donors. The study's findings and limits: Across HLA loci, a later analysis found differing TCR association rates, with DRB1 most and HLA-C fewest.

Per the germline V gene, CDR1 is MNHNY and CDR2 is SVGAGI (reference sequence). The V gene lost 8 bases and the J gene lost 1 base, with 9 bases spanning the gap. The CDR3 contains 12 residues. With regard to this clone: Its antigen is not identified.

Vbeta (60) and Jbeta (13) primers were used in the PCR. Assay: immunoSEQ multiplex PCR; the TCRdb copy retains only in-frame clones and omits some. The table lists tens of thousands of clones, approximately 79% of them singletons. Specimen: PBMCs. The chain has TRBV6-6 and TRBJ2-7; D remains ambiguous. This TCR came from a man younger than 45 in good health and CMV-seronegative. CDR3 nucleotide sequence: TGTGCCAGCGGCCCTCTGTCCTACGAGCAGTACTTC. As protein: CASGPLSYEQYF.